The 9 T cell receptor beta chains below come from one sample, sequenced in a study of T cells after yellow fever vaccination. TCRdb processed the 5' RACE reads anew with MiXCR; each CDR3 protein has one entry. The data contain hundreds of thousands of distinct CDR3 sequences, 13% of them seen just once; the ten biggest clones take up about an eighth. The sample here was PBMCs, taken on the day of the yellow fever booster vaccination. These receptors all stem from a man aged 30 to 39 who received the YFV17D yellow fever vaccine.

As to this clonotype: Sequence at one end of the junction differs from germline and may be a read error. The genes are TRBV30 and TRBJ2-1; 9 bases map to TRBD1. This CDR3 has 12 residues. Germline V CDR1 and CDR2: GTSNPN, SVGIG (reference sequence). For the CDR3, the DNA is TGTGCCTGGAACAGGGGGCGGAATGAGCTGTTCTTC. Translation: CAWNRGRNELFF.

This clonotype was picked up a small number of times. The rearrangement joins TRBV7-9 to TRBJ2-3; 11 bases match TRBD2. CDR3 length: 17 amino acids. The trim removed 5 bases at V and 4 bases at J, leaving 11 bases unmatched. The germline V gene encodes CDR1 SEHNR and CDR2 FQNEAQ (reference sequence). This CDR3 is CASSPGLAERAADTQYF. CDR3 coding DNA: TGTGCCAGCAGCCCGGGACTAGCGGAGCGAGCCGCAGATACGCAGTATTTT.

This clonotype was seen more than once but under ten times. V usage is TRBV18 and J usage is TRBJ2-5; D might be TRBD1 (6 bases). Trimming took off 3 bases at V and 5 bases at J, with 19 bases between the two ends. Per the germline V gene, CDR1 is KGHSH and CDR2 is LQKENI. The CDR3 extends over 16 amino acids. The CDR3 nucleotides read TGTGCCAGCTCACCCAAAACGGACAGTCCCCGGGAGACCCAGTACTTC. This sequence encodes CASSPKTDSPRETQYF.

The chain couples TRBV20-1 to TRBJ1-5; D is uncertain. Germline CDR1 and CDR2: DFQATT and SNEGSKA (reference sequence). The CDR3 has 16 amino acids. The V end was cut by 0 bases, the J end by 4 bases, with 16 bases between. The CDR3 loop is CSARDESMVNNQPQHF. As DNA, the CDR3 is TGCAGTGCTAGAGATGAATCGATGGTTAATAATCAGCCCCAGCATTTT.

CDR3 residues: CASKLRKKLYNEQFF. As DNA, the CDR3 is TGTGCCAGCAAGCTCCGGAAGAAACTCTACAATGAGCAGTTCTTC. The chain is built from TRBV6-4 and TRBJ2-1; D call uncertain. This CDR3 contains 15 residues. Germline V CDR1 and CDR2: MRHNA, SNTAGT. V was clipped by 7 bases and J by 3 bases, with 16 bases between them.

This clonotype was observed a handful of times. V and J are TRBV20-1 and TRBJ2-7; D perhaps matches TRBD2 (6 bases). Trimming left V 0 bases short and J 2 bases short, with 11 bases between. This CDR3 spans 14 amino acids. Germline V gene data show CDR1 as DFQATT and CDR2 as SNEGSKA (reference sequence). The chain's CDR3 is CSAREAGNTYEQYF. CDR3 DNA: TGCAGTGCTAGAGAAGCGGGCAATACCTACGAGCAGTACTTC.

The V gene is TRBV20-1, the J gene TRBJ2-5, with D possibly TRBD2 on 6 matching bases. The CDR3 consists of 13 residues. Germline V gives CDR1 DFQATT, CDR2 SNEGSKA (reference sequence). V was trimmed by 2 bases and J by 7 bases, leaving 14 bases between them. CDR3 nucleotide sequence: TGCAGTGCTAGATCGCCCCTGGAGGGGACCCAGTACTTC. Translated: CSARSPLEGTQYF.

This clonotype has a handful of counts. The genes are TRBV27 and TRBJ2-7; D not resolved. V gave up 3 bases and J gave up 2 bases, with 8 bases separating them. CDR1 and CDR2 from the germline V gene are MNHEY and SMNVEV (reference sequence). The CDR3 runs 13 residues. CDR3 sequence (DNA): TGTGCCAGCAGTTTTAACGATGCCTACGAGCAGTACTTC. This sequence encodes CASSFNDAYEQYF.

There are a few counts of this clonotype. For the CDR3, the DNA is TGCAGCGCCGGCGGTACTAGCGACTACAATGAGCAGTTCTTC. Its protein product is CSAGGTSDYNEQFF. The rearrangement uses TRBV29-1 and TRBJ2-1; 7 bases align to TRBD2. Germline-derived CDR1 and CDR2 are SQVTM and ANQGSEA. The CDR3 consists of 14 residues. The trim removed 7 bases at V and 3 bases at J, leaving 9 bases unmatched.